A selection of T cell receptor beta chains follows, all from one sample in a study of blood T cells in healthy people across ages. MiXCR, applied by TCRdb to the 5' RACE reads, yields one record per CDR3 protein. The sample has fewer than 2 million distinct CDR3 sequences, 39% seen once; the top ten hold roughly 23%. What was sequenced was blood. Receptors originate from a human donor in good health. Both conserved end residues are part of each CDR3. The D gene is left open where the match is weak. The size entry is marked missing in some rows and otherwise reads once, few, many or a size class.

D: NA; size: NA; V: TRBV5-8; J: TRBJ1-2; DNA: TGTGCCAGCAGCATGGGGACCTTTTCGACTGGCTACACCTTC; CDR3: CASSMGTFSTGYTF
D: NA; size: few; V: TRBV20-1; J: TRBJ1-2; DNA: TGCAGTGCTGTAGAGAGGCAGGGGATTGATGGTTACACCTTC; CDR3: CSAVERQGIDGYTF
D: NA; size: NA; V: TRBV7-2; J: TRBJ2-5; DNA: TGTGCCAGCAGCTTACGCCAAAATGAGCAGTACTTC; CDR3: CASSLRQNEQYF
D: NA; size: NA; V: TRBV4-3; J: TRBJ2-1; DNA: TGCGCCAGCAGCCAAGCACAGGACGTTGGCAATGAGCAGTTCTTC; CDR3: CASSQAQDVGNEQFF
D: TRBD1; size: NA; V: TRBV4-1; J: TRBJ1-3; DNA: TGCGCCAGCAGCCAAGTTGAGGGGGCGACTGGAAACACCATATATTTT; CDR3: CASSQVEGATGNTIYF
D: TRBD1; size: few; V: TRBV5-6; J: TRBJ2-1; DNA: TGTGCCAGCAGCTGGGACAGGGTTGCTAACAATGAGCAGTTCTTC; CDR3: CASSWDRVANNEQFF
D: NA; size: NA; V: TRBV6-2/TRBV6-3; J: TRBJ2-1; DNA: TGTGCCACGGGGGATCCAGAGGAAAAGCAGTTCTTC; CDR3: CATGDPEEKQFF
D: NA; size: NA; V: TRBV7-6; J: TRBJ2-1; DNA: TGTGCCAGCAGCTACATTCAATCCGGGACTGATGAGCAGTTCTTC; CDR3: CASSYIQSGTDEQFF
D: NA; size: NA; V: TRBV4-3; J: TRBJ2-1; DNA: TGCGCCAGCAGCCAAGGTTTAGATTACAATGAGCAGTTCTTC; CDR3: CASSQGLDYNEQFF
D: NA; size: few; V: TRBV6-2/TRBV6-3; J: TRBJ2-1; DNA: TGTGCCAGCAGTTATGAACTATTGGCCCCGACAGACAATGAGCAGTTCTTC; CDR3: CASSYELLAPTDNEQFF
D: TRBD1; size: NA; V: TRBV28; J: TRBJ2-5; DNA: TGTGCCACGCGCAAGGGACAGGGGCTCCGAGAGACCCAGTACTTC; CDR3: CATRKGQGLRETQYF
D: NA; size: NA; V: TRBV6-2/TRBV6-3; J: TRBJ2-7; DNA: TGTGCCAGCAGTTACTCGTCATCCAGCGCCTACGAGCAGTACTTC; CDR3: CASSYSSSSAYEQYF
D: NA; size: few; V: TRBV6-4; J: TRBJ2-2; DNA: TGTGCCAGCAGTGACTCGACAGAAAACACCGGGGAGCTGTTTTTT; CDR3: CASSDSTENTGELFF
D: NA; size: NA; V: TRBV9; J: TRBJ1-4; DNA: TGTGCCAGAAGGGACGGTAATGAAAAACTGTTTTTT; CDR3: CARRDGNEKLFF
D: TRBD2; size: few; V: TRBV12-3/TRBV12-4; J: TRBJ2-3; DNA: TGTGCCAGCAGTTTTTCGCCACCGGCGGGGGGCCCAGATACGCAGTATTTT; CDR3: CASSFSPPAGGPDTQYF
D: NA; size: NA; V: TRBV4-2; J: TRBJ1-2; DNA: TGTGCCAGCAGCCCTAGACTGGGAGGGGTAGGAGACTATGGCTACACCTTC; CDR3: CASSPRLGGVGDYGYTF
D: TRBD1; size: NA; V: TRBV9; J: TRBJ1-2; DNA: TGTGCCAGCACCCCCGAGACAGGGAACTATGGCTACACCTTC; CDR3: CASTPETGNYGYTF
D: NA; size: NA; V: TRBV5-1; J: TRBJ1-5; DNA: TGCGCCAGCAGCCCAGGGTCTGGCGATCAGCCCCAGCATTTT; CDR3: CASSPGSGDQPQHF
D: NA; size: once; V: TRBV7-2; J: TRBJ1-5; DNA: TGTGCCAGCAGCTCGGACGGGAGGAGCAATCAGCCCCAGCATTTT; CDR3: CASSSDGRSNQPQHF
D: NA; size: few; V: TRBV2; J: TRBJ2-7; DNA: TGTGCCAGCAAGGAGAGGGTTAGCTCCTACGAGCAGTACTTC; CDR3: CASKERVSSYEQYF
D: NA; size: NA; V: TRBV27; J: TRBJ2-1; DNA: TGTGCCAGCAGCTTTGACGTCTACAATGAGCAGTTCTTC; CDR3: CASSFDVYNEQFF
D: TRBD1; size: NA; V: TRBV3-1; J: TRBJ2-6; DNA: TGTGCCAGCAGCCAAGTAAGAACGACAGGGGGATTAACTGGGGCCAACGTCCTGACTTTC; CDR3: CASSQVRTTGGLTGANVLTF
D: TRBD1; size: NA; V: TRBV6-5; J: TRBJ1-2; DNA: TGTGCCAGCAGTAACCCATCTTATAAGACAGGGGGCACGAACTATGGCTACACCTTC; CDR3: CASSNPSYKTGGTNYGYTF
D: NA; size: NA; V: TRBV4-3; J: TRBJ1-2; DNA: TGCGCCAGCAGCGCAGGGTCCGGGAGGACTAACTATGGCTACACCTTC; CDR3: CASSAGSGRTNYGYTF
D: TRBD2; size: NA; V: TRBV11-1; J: TRBJ2-1; DNA: TGTGCCAGCCAGACGAGGACTAGCGAATACAACGAGCAGTTCTTC; CDR3: CASQTRTSEYNEQFF
D: NA; size: NA; V: TRBV5-1; J: TRBJ1-4; DNA: TGCGCCAGCAACTTGGGGGGCGCTGAAAAACTGTTTTTT; CDR3: CASNLGGAEKLFF
D: TRBD1; size: NA; V: TRBV6-1; J: TRBJ2-6; DNA: TGTGCCAGCACCGAGGACAGGGGGACGTTTTCTGGGGCCAACGTCCTGACTTTC; CDR3: CASTEDRGTFSGANVLTF
D: NA; size: NA; V: TRBV21-1; J: TRBJ2-5; DNA: TGTGCCAGCAGCAAAGAAGGTGACAGGCATACGTGGGAGCAGTACTTC; CDR3: CASSKEGDRHTWEQYF
D: TRBD1; size: NA; V: TRBV20-1; J: TRBJ1-1; DNA: TGCAGTGCTGTGACAGGGAATGAGGCTTTCTTT; CDR3: CSAVTGNEAFF
D: TRBD2; size: NA; V: TRBV2; J: TRBJ2-1; DNA: TGTGCCGTCGCGGGGGTTTCCTACAATGAGCAGTTCTTC; CDR3: CAVAGVSYNEQFF
D: TRBD1; size: NA; V: TRBV10-3; J: TRBJ2-3; DNA: TGTGCCAACAGTCGGAGCCTTGGGACAGGCAGCACAGATACGCAGTATTTT; CDR3: CANSRSLGTGSTDTQYF
D: NA; size: NA; V: TRBV20-1; J: TRBJ2-7; DNA: TGCAGTGCTCTAACAGGCGTTGCACCCTACGAGCAGTACTTC; CDR3: CSALTGVAPYEQYF
D: NA; size: NA; V: TRBV3-1; J: TRBJ2-4; DNA: TGTGCCAGCAGCCCGACAGAGCTAGCCAAAAACATTCAGTACTTC; CDR3: CASSPTELAKNIQYF
D: NA; size: NA; V: TRBV6-1; J: TRBJ1-4; DNA: TGTGCCAGCACCCCCGGACGCTTCAATGAAAAACTGTTTTTT; CDR3: CASTPGRFNEKLFF
D: NA; size: NA; V: TRBV6-5; J: TRBJ1-5; DNA: TGTGCCAGCAGTTACGGTATAGGGTACCAGCCCCAGCATTTT; CDR3: CASSYGIGYQPQHF
D: TRBD2; size: few; V: TRBV15; J: TRBJ2-7; DNA: TGTGCCACCCGGGGAGGGCACAGCTCCTACGAGCAGTACTTC; CDR3: CATRGGHSSYEQYF
D: NA; size: NA; V: TRBV7-9; J: TRBJ1-2; DNA: TGTGCCAGCAGCTTCAGACAGACGGATCTTAACTATGGCTACACCTTC; CDR3: CASSFRQTDLNYGYTF
D: NA; size: once; V: TRBV6-5; J: TRBJ2-1; DNA: TGTGCCAGCAGTCCCGATGGGGGGAGCCCCTACGAGCAGTTCTTC; CDR3: CASSPDGGSPYEQFF
D: TRBD1; size: once; V: TRBV29-1; J: TRBJ1-1; DNA: TGCAGCGTTGAAACGAGGACAGGGCGTTCCACTGAAGCTTTCTTT; CDR3: CSVETRTGRSTEAFF
D: NA; size: few; V: TRBV10-3; J: TRBJ2-3; DNA: TGTGCCAGTATGGGCGGTCTTAGCACAGATACGCAGTATTTT; CDR3: CASMGGLSTDTQYF
D: NA; size: few; V: TRBV6-2/TRBV6-3; J: TRBJ2-7; DNA: TGTGCCAGCATCCTCCGTCCAGACCACTCCTACGAGCAGTACTTC; CDR3: CASILRPDHSYEQYF
D: TRBD1; size: NA; V: TRBV12-3/TRBV12-4; J: TRBJ2-3; DNA: TGTGCCAGCAGTTTAATAGGGACAGGGTCAGATACGCGGTATTTT; CDR3: CASSLIGTGSDTRYF
D: NA; size: NA; V: TRBV7-2; J: TRBJ1-2; DNA: TGTGCCAGCAGCCAAAGGAACAGTTACTATGGCTACACCTTC; CDR3: CASSQRNSYYGYTF
D: TRBD1; size: NA; V: TRBV5-1; J: TRBJ1-4; DNA: TGCGCCAGCAGCCCGTCCGGGACAGGGAAAGAAAAACTGTTTTTT; CDR3: CASSPSGTGKEKLFF
D: NA; size: NA; V: TRBV4-1; J: TRBJ1-1; DNA: TGCGCCAGCAGCCACCTTGAGCGGGCTGAAGCTTTCTTT; CDR3: CASSHLERAEAFF
D: TRBD1; size: NA; V: TRBV4-1; J: TRBJ1-2; DNA: TGCGCCAGCAGCCTGGAGGGGGCCTCTGGAGATTTAGATGGCTACACCTTC; CDR3: CASSLEGASGDLDGYTF
D: NA; size: few; V: TRBV5-4; J: TRBJ1-6; DNA: TGTACCAGCAGCAAAGACTCCGGGACGAGAAATTCACCCCTCCACTTT; CDR3: CTSSKDSGTRNSPLHF
D: NA; size: NA; V: TRBV29-1; J: TRBJ2-1; DNA: TGCAGCGTTCTCTGGGTCCGCTCCTACAATGAGCAGTTCTTC; CDR3: CSVLWVRSYNEQFF
D: NA; size: few; V: TRBV7-9; J: TRBJ2-6; DNA: TGTGCCAGCAGCATAACCGGGACCCCAATTTTCTCTGGGGCCAACGCCCTGACTTTC; CDR3: CASSITGTPIFSGANALTF